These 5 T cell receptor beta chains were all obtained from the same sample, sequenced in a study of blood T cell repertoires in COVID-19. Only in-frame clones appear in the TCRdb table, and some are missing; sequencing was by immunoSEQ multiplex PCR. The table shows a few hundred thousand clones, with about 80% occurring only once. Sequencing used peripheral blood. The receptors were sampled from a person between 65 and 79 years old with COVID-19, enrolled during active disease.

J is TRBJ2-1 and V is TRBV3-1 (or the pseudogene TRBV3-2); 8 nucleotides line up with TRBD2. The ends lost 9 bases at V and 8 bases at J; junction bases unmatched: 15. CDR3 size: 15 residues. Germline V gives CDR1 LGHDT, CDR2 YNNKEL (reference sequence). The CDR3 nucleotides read TGTGCCAGTTCGATCGGCGGGAGGAGAATCGATGAGCAGTTCTTC. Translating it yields CASSIGGRRIDEQFF.

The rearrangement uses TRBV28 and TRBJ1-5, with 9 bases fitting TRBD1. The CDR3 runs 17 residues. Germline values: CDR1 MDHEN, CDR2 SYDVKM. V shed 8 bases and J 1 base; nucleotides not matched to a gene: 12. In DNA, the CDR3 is TGTGCCAGCTCACCCACAGGGGGCGCCGTGAGCAATCAGCCCCAGCATTTT. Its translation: CASSPTGGAVSNQPQHF.

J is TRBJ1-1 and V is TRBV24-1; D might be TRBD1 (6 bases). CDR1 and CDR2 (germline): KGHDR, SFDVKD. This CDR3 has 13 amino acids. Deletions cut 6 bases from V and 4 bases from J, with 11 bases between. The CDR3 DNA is TGTGCCACCAGTAAACAGGGTTCCACTGAAGCTTTCTTT. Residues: CATSKQGSTEAFF.

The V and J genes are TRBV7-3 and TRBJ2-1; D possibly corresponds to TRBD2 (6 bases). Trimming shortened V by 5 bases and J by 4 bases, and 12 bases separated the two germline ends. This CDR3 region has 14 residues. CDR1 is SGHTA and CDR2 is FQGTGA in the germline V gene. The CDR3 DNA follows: TGTGCCAGCAGCAAAGGGACTCAATACAATGAGCAGTTCTTC. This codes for CASSKGTQYNEQFF.

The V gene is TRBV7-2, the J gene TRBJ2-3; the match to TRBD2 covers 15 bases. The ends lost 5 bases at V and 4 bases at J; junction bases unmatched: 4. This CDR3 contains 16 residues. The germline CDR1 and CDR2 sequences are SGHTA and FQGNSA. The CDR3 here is CASSGRTSGGADTQYF. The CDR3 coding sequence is TGTGCCAGCAGCGGGCGGACTAGCGGGGGGGCAGATACGCAGTATTTT.